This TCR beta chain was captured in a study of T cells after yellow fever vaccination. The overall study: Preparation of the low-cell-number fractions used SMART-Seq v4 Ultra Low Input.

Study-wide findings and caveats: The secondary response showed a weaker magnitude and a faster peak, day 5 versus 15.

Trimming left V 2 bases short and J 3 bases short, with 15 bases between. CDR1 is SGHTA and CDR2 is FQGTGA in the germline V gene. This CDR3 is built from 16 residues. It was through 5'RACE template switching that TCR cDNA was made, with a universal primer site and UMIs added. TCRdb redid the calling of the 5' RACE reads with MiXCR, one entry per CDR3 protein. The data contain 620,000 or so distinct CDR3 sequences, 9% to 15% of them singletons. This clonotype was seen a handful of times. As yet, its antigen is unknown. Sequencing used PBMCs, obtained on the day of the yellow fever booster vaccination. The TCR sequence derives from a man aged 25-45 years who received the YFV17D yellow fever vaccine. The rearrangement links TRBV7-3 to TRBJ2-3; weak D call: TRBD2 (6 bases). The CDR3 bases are TGTGCCAGCAGCTTATCGGCGGGGTTCGGGACAGATACGCAGTATTTT. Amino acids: CASSLSAGFGTDTQYF.